What follows are 12 T cell receptor beta chains derived from one specimen sequenced in a study of control samples from healthy donors and cancer patients. The assay was immunoSEQ multiplex PCR, and TCRdb's table has in-frame clones only and misses some. The sample yields over 150,000 clones, 94% seen once. The sequenced sample consisted of blood. The receptors stem from a woman between 18 and 30 years old in good health.

This clone appeared once. V usage is TRBV14 and J usage is TRBJ1-2; D is ambiguous. Per the germline V gene, CDR1 is SGHDN and CDR2 is FVKESK. With 4 bases removed from V and 0 bases from J, the gap between germline ends came to 12 bases. The CDR3 totals 15 residues. CDR3 DNA: TGTGCCAGCAGCCCCTACGGGGATTCTAACTATGGCTACACCTTC. It codes for CASSPYGDSNYGYTF.

A single count supports this clone. The chain carries TRBV28 and TRBJ1-3, with D possibly matching TRBD1 (6 bases). Germline lookup yields CDR1 MDHEN and CDR2 SYDVKM. With 6 bases removed from V and 4 bases from J, the gap between germline ends came to 16 bases. This CDR3 spans 15 amino acids. CDR3 protein: CASSPGGGSGNTIYF. CDR3 nucleotides: TGTGCCAGCAGCCCTGGAGGGGGTTCAGGAAACACCATATATTTT.

The chain employs TRBV7-9 and TRBJ1-4; 8 bases match TRBD1. CDR1 is SEHNR and CDR2 is FQNEAQ in the germline V gene (reference sequence). The CDR3 is 14 residues long. J lost 4 bases, V lost 5 bases, and 3 bases had no gene match. The CDR3 DNA reads TGTGCCAGCAGCCCAGACAGGGGTAATGAAAAACTGTTTTTT. Protein product: CASSPDRGNEKLFF.

The V call is TRBV28, the J call TRBJ1-1, with D possibly matching TRBD1 (6 bases). V gave up 5 bases and J gave up 5 bases, with 15 bases separating them. Germline CDR1 reads MDHEN; CDR2 reads SYDVKM. CDR3 length: 14 amino acids. In nucleotides, the CDR3 is TGTGCCAGCAGTACCCGAGGGGGGAGGACTGAAGCTTTCTTT. It specifies CASSTRGGRTEAFF.

This chain uses TRBV11-2 with TRBJ2-7; perhaps TRBD1 as D (5 bases). V lost 1 base and J 3 bases, leaving 7 bases between the germline ends. The germline V gene has CDR1 SGHAT and CDR2 FQNNGV. The CDR3 has 13 residues. CDR3 in DNA: TGTGCCAGCAGCTTAGGGGGCTTCTACGAGCAGTACTTC. Protein sequence: CASSLGGFYEQYF.

The V gene is TRBV7-8, the J gene TRBJ2-7; D not certain. The CDR3 extends over 13 amino acids. The germline V gene encodes CDR1 SGHVS and CDR2 FQNEAQ. Trimming left V 4 bases short and J 1 base short, with 8 bases between. CDR3 amino acids: CASSSLRSYEQYF. CDR3 nucleotide sequence: TGTGCCAGCAGCTCCCTTCGTTCCTACGAGCAGTACTTC.

The chain links TRBV6-2 or TRBV6-3 to TRBJ1-5; perhaps TRBD1 as D (5 bases). This CDR3 has 18 amino acids. Trimming stripped 0 bases from V and 4 bases from J, with 19 bases between. Germline CDR1 MNHEY, CDR2 SVGEGT. The CDR3 region is CASSYSFQGHSHNQPQHF. The DNA of the CDR3 is TGTGCCAGCAGTTACTCGTTCCAGGGCCATAGTCATAATCAGCCCCAGCATTTT.

This chain links TRBV2 with TRBJ2-3; D is unresolved. The V gene lost 4 bases and the J gene lost 2 bases, with 7 bases spanning the gap. Germline assignment: CDR1 SNHLY and CDR2 FYNNEI. The CDR3 loop spans 13 amino acids. CDR3 nucleotide sequence: TGTGCCAGCAGTGGAGACCTCACAGATACGCAGTATTTT. Its translation: CASSGDLTDTQYF.

The gene calls are TRBV9 and TRBJ2-5, with a possible D match to TRBD2 (6 bases). The CDR3 spans 13 residues. Germline CDR1 SGDLS, CDR2 YYNGEE. V lost 4 bases and J lost 2, with 9 bases in between. The CDR3 nucleotides read TGTGCCAGCAGCTACGGGACTCAAGAGACCCAGTACTTC. Residues: CASSYGTQETQYF.

V is TRBV14 and J is TRBJ1-6; D is possibly TRBD1 (5 bases). The CDR3 totals 14 residues. Germline-derived CDR1 and CDR2 are SGHDN and FVKESK. V lost 1 base to trimming and J lost 11 bases, with 12 bases between them. CDR3 nucleotides: TGTGCCAGCAGCCAAGGGGTAGGGGCCGCACCCCTCCACTTT. Encoded protein: CASSQGVGAAPLHF.

The V call is TRBV27, the J call TRBJ1-5; D call uncertain. Germline CDR1 and CDR2: MNHEY and SMNVEV (reference sequence). Trimming left V 4 bases short and J 3 bases short, with 7 bases between. The CDR3 covers 13 residues. The CDR3 coding sequence is TGTGCCAGCAGTTACGGTTTCAATCAGCCCCAGCATTTT. Amino acids: CASSYGFNQPQHF.

The chain recombines TRBV11-2 with TRBJ1-1; the D is unclear. Germline CDR1 is SGHAT and CDR2 is FQNNGV. Trimming took off 3 bases at V and 2 bases at J, with 22 bases between the two ends. This CDR3 spans 18 amino acids. CDR3 sequence: CASSLGAGRRGSNTEAFF. CDR3 sequence (DNA): TGTGCCAGCAGCTTGGGCGCCGGGCGCCGTGGGTCTAACACTGAAGCTTTCTTT. Looking up the rest from reference TRBV11-2 and TRBJ1-1 gives the full variable domain: EAGVAQSPRYKIIEKRQSVAFWCNPISGHATLYWYQQILGQGPKLLIQFQNNGVVDDSQLPKDRFSAERLKGVDSTLKIQPAKLEDSAVYLCASSLGAGRRGSNTEAFFGQGTRLTVV.